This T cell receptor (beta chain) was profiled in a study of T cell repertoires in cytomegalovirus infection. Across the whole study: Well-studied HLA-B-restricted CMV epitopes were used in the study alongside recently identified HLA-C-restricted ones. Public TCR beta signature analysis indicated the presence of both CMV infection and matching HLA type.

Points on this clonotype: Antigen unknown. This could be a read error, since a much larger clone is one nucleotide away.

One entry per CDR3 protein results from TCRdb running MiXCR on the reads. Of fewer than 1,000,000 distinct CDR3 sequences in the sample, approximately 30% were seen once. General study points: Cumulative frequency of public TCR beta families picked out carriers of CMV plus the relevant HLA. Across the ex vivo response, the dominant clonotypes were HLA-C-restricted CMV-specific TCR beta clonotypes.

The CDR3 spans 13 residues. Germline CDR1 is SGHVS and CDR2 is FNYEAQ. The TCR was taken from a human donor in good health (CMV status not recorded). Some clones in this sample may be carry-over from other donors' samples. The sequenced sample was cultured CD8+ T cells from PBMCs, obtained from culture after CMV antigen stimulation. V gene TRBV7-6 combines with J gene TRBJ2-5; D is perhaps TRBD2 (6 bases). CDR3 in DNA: TGTGGCAGCAGCCCACGCCTCGCGGGAACCCAGTACTTC. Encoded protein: CGSSPRLAGTQYF.